The rows below give T cell receptor beta chains drawn from one sample of a study of cytomegalovirus exposure and HLA in healthy donors. Method: immunoSEQ multiplex PCR; TCRdb's copy keeps in-frame clones and lacks some. Of around 71,000 clones listed, around 70% are singletons. Sequences were obtained from PBMCs. These TCRs come from a male donor in good health and CMV-seropositive. CDR3s include the opening cysteine and the closing phenylalanine or tryptophan. D genes are given only for firm matches. A clone size is listed for some rows: how often the clone was seen (once, few, many), or a class if it is expanded.

size,V,J,D,DNA,CDR3
NA,TRBV18,TRBJ1-1,NA,TGTGCCAGCTCACCATCCTTTGAGGGAACTGAAGCTTTCTTT,CASSPSFEGTEAFF
NA,TRBV18,TRBJ2-3,TRBD2,TGTGCCAGCTCACAGGAGATGCGGGGGGGCACAGATACGCAGTATTTT,CASSQEMRGGTDTQYF
NA,TRBV5-6,TRBJ1-2,TRBD1,TGTGCCAGCAGTGTACCCGGGACAGAAGGCTACACCTTC,CASSVPGTEGYTF
NA,TRBV27,TRBJ2-5,NA,TGTGCCAGCAGTTTAGGACCGCCTGCTGGGGGGCAAGAGACCCAGTACTTC,CASSLGPPAGGQETQYF
once,TRBV12-2,TRBJ2-7,NA,TGTGCAAGTCGCTCAGACATCAGGGACTCGAGCTCCTACGAGCAGTACTTC,CASRSDIRDSSSYEQYF
NA,TRBV6-1,TRBJ1-2,TRBD1,TGTGCCAGCAGAGGACAGGGCAGTGGCTACACCTTC,CASRGQGSGYTF
NA,TRBV9,TRBJ2-5,NA,TGTGCCAGCAGCTCCCTCGGGAGAGCCTCGGTGGAGACCCAGTACTTC,CASSSLGRASVETQYF
NA,TRBV30,TRBJ1-5,NA,TGTGCCTGGAGTGTACTAGGGAGCAATCAGCCCCAGCATTTT,CAWSVLGSNQPQHF
NA,TRBV18,TRBJ1-2,TRBD1,TGTGCCAGCTCACCCGGACAGGGGGGCTTCGGCTATGGCTACACCTTC,CASSPGQGGFGYGYTF
few,TRBV7-9,TRBJ2-3,TRBD2,TGTGCCAGCAGCTCGGGACTAGCGGGAGGTACGCAGTATTTT,CASSSGLAGGTQYF
NA,TRBV5-1,TRBJ2-7,NA,TGCGCCAGCAGCTTGGAGTCCAGGGGGGCCTACGAGCAGTACTTC,CASSLESRGAYEQYF
few,TRBV7-9,TRBJ1-2,NA,TGTGCCAGCAGCCCCCAGGAGGGTAGGGGCTACACCTTC,CASSPQEGRGYTF
NA,TRBV7-9,TRBJ2-3,NA,TGTGCCAGCAGCTTAGCGGCTAGCACAGATACGCAGTATTTT,CASSLAASTDTQYF
NA,TRBV5-1,TRBJ1-1,TRBD1,TGCGCCAGCAGCTCGAACAGGGGGCCGAACACTGAAGCTTTCTTT,CASSSNRGPNTEAFF
few,TRBV6-1,TRBJ1-5,NA,TGTGCCAGCAGTGAACTAAGGGGTAGCAATCAGCCCCAGCATTTT,CASSELRGSNQPQHF
NA,TRBV27,TRBJ2-3,TRBD2,TGTGCCAGCACCCCCACGGGAGGGTTAACAGATACGCAGTATTTT,CASTPTGGLTDTQYF
NA,TRBV19,TRBJ1-2,NA,TGTGCCACCAACGGACAAGGAATTTATGGCTACACCTTC,CATNGQGIYGYTF
NA,TRBV27,TRBJ2-3,TRBD2,TGTGCCAGCAGTTTCGGGGGGGGCGGGGATACGCAGTATTTT,CASSFGGGGDTQYF
NA,TRBV29-1,TRBJ1-2,NA,TGCAGCGTGGAAGGCTTCGGGGGCTACACCTTC,CSVEGFGGYTF
NA,TRBV7-3,TRBJ2-7,TRBD2,TGTGCCAGCAGCTTATCCAGCGGGAGCAACGAGCAGTACTTC,CASSLSSGSNEQYF
few,TRBV7-9,TRBJ1-2,NA,TGTGCCAGCAGCTTATCCGGGAAATCTGGCTACACCTTC,CASSLSGKSGYTF
NA,TRBV29-1,TRBJ2-1,TRBD2,TGCAGCGTTCCCCGGGGGGCGTTACTAGCGGGAGGGTCTGGGGCCTACAATGAGCAGTTCTTC,CSVPRGALLAGGSGAYNEQFF
NA,TRBV28,TRBJ2-7,TRBD1,TGTGCCAGCAGTCAGGCCGGGACAGGTCTACACGAGCAGTACTTC,CASSQAGTGLHEQYF
once,TRBV18,TRBJ1-5,NA,TGTGCCAGCTCACCTCAGGGGCAGTATCAGCCCCAGCATTTT,CASSPQGQYQPQHF
NA,TRBV6-1,TRBJ1-2,NA,TGTGCCAGCTCCCCCGGGGGAGCTTATGGCTACACCTTC,CASSPGGAYGYTF
few,TRBV6-1,TRBJ2-2,NA,TGTGCCAGCAGTGACGTCCGCGGATCGAACACCGGGGAGCTGTTTTTT,CASSDVRGSNTGELFF
NA,TRBV30,TRBJ2-7,TRBD2,TGTGCCTGGAGTGCCGGACTAGCGGGGGGGCCGGGAGAGCAGTACTTC,CAWSAGLAGGPGEQYF
few,TRBV7-2,TRBJ1-5,NA,TGTGCCAGCAGCTTAGGCGTGCAGGGTAGTCCCCAGCATTTT,CASSLGVQGSPQHF
NA,TRBV6-1,TRBJ2-3,NA,TGTGCCAGCAGCCACATACAGGGCTTGGCAGATACGCAGTATTTT,CASSHIQGLADTQYF
few,TRBV4-3,TRBJ2-3,TRBD2,TGCGCCAGCAGCTCTGGACTAGCGACAGATACGCAGTATTTT,CASSSGLATDTQYF
NA,TRBV6-5,TRBJ2-7,TRBD1,TGTGCCAGCAGTTTGCCCCGACAGGGTGGCCCCTACGAGCAGTACTTC,CASSLPRQGGPYEQYF
few,TRBV5-6,TRBJ2-7,TRBD2,TGTGCCAGCAGCTTGGGTCGGGGGGGCGAGCAGTACTTC,CASSLGRGGEQYF
NA,TRBV7-9,TRBJ2-1,NA,TGTTCCAGCAGCCCTCAGGGGAGTACGAATGAGCAGTTCTTC,CSSSPQGSTNEQFF
once,TRBV5-4,TRBJ2-5,TRBD2,TGTGCCAGCAGCTTGGTTAGCGGGAGATCTGGAGGTGGGACCCAGTACTTC,CASSLVSGRSGGGTQYF
NA,TRBV7-2,TRBJ2-3,NA,TGTGCCAGCAGCACATACACAGATACGCAGTATTTT,CASSTYTDTQYF
NA,TRBV19,TRBJ2-3,TRBD1,TGTGCCAGTAGTATCGAGGGGGCGCACACAGATACGCAGTATTTT,CASSIEGAHTDTQYF
NA,TRBV9,TRBJ1-2,NA,TGTGCCAGAGGCTACCTTTGGACCCAGGGGTCGGATGGCTACACCTTC,CARGYLWTQGSDGYTF
once,TRBV7-9,TRBJ2-1,NA,TGTGCCAGCAGCCACTACAATGAGCAGTTCTTC,CASSHYNEQFF
NA,TRBV29-1,TRBJ2-2,TRBD2,TGCAGCGCGGGACTAGCGGGGTCCACCGGGGAGCTGTTTTTT,CSAGLAGSTGELFF
few,TRBV5-5,TRBJ2-7,TRBD1,TGTGCCAGCAGCCCCAGGGGGCCGGGTCCCTACGAGCAGTACTTC,CASSPRGPGPYEQYF
once,TRBV5-6,TRBJ2-3,NA,TGTGCCAGCAGTACTCACAGCACAGATACGCAGTATTTT,CASSTHSTDTQYF
NA,TRBV5-4,TRBJ2-3,TRBD2,TGTGCCAGCGGACTAAGCGGGACGGGAGATACGCAGTATTTT,CASGLSGTGDTQYF
few,TRBV6-1,TRBJ1-4,NA,TGTGCCAGCAGTGAAGGAGGCGCGGGTGAAAAACTGTTTTTT,CASSEGGAGEKLFF
once,TRBV14,TRBJ2-7,NA,TGTGCCAGCAGCCGCGGGTTCACAGCCTACGAGCAGTACTTC,CASSRGFTAYEQYF
NA,TRBV12-5,TRBJ2-5,TRBD2,TGTGCTAGTGGTTTGCCGGGGGGGCAGCCCTCGAGGACCCAGTACTTC,CASGLPGGQPSRTQYF
NA,TRBV6-1,TRBJ2-3,TRBD2,TGTGCCAGCAGTGATTGGCTAGCGGAGAACACAGATACGCAGTATTTT,CASSDWLAENTDTQYF
NA,TRBV7-2,TRBJ1-6,TRBD1,TGTGCCAGCAGCTTCGGACAGGGTTCACCCCTCCACTTT,CASSFGQGSPLHF
NA,TRBV6-1,TRBJ2-3,NA,TGTGCCAGCGAGCAGGGGTCCGGGGCAGATACGCAGTATTTT,CASEQGSGADTQYF
NA,TRBV14,TRBJ2-6,TRBD1,TGTGCCAGCAGCCCACAGGGGGTTCGCTCTGGGGCCAACGTCCTGACTTTC,CASSPQGVRSGANVLTF
NA,TRBV6-1,TRBJ2-3,NA,TGTGCCAGCAACGTGGGGGCCACAGATACGCAGTATTTT,CASNVGATDTQYF
NA,TRBV2,TRBJ2-2,TRBD2,TGTGCCAGCAGAGGGTCTAGCGGGAGTGGCACCGGGGAGCTGTTTTTT,CASRGSSGSGTGELFF
once,TRBV19,TRBJ2-5,TRBD2,TGTGCCAGTAGTCGTAGCGGGGGGACCCTTCGAGAGACCCAGTACTTC,CASSRSGGTLRETQYF
few,TRBV5-1,TRBJ1-1,NA,TGCGCCAGCAGGGAGGGTCAGATGAACACTGAAGCTTTCTTT,CASREGQMNTEAFF
NA,TRBV6-5,TRBJ1-2,NA,TGTGCCAGCACTACAGTCCCAGGGCGCTATGGCTACACCTTC,CASTTVPGRYGYTF
NA,TRBV30,TRBJ1-2,NA,TGTGCCTGGAGTGTACTGCAGGCCCGACCTAACTATGGCTACACCTTC,CAWSVLQARPNYGYTF